The source of this T cell receptor beta chain is a study of cytomegalovirus exposure and HLA in healthy donors. Findings and limits, study-wide: A later analysis, which compared TCR beta chains of equal frequency, found the HLA-associated ones more clonally expanded. Donors belonging to an Asian-associated ancestry cluster reportedly showed fewer N-insertions in productive TCRs than the roughly 670-donor mean, according to what a later analysis found. CMV serostatus was the sole immune exposure information available.

This PCR relied on a set of 60 Vbeta primers and 13 Jbeta primers. TCRdb's table, derived via immunoSEQ multiplex PCR, lists solely in-frame clones and lacks some. In the table there are about 87,000 clones, approximately 7.6% of which are singletons. Of note for this clone: Antigen specificity is unknown.

The CDR3 length is 12 residues. Per germline, CDR1 MDHEN and CDR2 SYDVKM. V lost 6 bases to trimming and J lost 8 bases, with 13 bases between them. The source is a middle-aged man in good health and CMV-seronegative. The sample was PBMCs. The rearrangement links TRBV28 to TRBJ1-1, with no clear D. This CDR3 is CASRRWRTEAFF. In DNA, the CDR3 is TGTGCCAGCAGGCGTTGGAGAACGGAAGCTTTCTTT.